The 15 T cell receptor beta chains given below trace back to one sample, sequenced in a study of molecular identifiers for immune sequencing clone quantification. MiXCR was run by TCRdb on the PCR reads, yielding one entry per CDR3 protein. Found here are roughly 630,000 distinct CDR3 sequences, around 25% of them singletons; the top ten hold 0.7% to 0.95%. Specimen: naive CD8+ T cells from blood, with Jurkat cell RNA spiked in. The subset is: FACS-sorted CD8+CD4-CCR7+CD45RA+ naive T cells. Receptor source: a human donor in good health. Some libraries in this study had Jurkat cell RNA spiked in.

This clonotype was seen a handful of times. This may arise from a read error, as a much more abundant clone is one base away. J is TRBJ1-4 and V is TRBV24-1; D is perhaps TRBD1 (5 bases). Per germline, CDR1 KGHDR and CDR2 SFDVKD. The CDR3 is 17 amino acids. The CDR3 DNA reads TGTGCCTCCAGCACCTCCGATGACAGATCAACTAATGAAAAACTGTTTTTT. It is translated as CASSTSDDRSTNEKLFF.

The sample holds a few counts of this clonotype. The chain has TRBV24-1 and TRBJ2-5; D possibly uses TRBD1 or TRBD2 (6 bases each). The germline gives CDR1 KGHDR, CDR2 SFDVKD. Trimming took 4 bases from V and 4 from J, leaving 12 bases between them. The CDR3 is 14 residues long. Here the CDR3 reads CATSDRGGRETQYF. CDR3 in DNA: TGTGCCACCAGTGACAGGGGAGGAAGAGAGACCCAGTACTTC.

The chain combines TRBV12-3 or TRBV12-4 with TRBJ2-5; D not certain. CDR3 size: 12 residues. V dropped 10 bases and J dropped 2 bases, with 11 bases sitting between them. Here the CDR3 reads CATSTEQETQYF. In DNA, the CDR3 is TGTGCCACCTCGACTGAACAAGAGACCCAGTACTTC.

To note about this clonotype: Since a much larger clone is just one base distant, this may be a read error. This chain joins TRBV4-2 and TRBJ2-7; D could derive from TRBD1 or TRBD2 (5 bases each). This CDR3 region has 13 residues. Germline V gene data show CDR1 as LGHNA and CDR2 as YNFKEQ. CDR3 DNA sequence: TGTGCCAGCAGCCCAAGGGACCGTTACGAGCAGCACTTC. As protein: CASSPRDRYEQHF.

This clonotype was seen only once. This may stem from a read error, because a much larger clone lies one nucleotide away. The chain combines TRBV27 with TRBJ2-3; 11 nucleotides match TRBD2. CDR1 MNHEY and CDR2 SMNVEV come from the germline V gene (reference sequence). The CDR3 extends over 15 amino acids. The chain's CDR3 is CASNLAGGLTDAQYF. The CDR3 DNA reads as TGTGCCAGCAACCTAGCGGGGGGTCTCACAGATGCGCAGTATTTT.

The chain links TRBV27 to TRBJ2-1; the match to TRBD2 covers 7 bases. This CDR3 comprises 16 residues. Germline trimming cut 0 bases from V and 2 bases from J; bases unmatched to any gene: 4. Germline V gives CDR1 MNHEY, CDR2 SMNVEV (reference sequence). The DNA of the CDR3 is TGTGCCAGCAGTTTATCGGGCGGGAGTCCCTACAATGAGCAGTTCTTC. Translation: CASSLSGGSPYNEQFF.

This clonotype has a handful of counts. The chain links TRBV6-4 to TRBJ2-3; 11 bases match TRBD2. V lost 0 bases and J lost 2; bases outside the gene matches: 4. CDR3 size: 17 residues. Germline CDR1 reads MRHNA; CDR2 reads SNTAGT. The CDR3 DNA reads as TGTGCCAGCAGTGACTCCCTAGCGGGGGGACTCACAGATACGCAGTATTTT. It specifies CASSDSLAGGLTDTQYF.

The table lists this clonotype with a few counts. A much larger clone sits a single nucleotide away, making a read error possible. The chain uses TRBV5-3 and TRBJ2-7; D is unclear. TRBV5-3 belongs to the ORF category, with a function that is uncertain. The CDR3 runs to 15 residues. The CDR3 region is CTSSLVGPQPREQYF. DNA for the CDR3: TGTACCAGCAGCTTGGTGGGCCCACAGCCGAGGGAGCAGTACTTC.

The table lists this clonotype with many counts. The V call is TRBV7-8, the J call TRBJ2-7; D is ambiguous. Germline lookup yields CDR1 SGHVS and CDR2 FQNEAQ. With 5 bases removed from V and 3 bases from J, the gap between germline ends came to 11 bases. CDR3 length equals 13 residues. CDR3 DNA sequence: TGTGCCAGCAGCCCAAAACAAAGCTACGAGCAGTACTTC. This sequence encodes CASSPKQSYEQYF.

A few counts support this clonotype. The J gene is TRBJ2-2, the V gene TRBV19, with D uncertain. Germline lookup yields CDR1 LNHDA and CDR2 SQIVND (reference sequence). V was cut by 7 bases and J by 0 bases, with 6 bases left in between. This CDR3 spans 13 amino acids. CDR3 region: CASITPNTGELFF. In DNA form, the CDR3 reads TGTGCCAGTATTACACCGAACACCGGGGAGCTGTTTTTT.

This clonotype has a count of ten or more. This CDR3 reads CSAQLELVDEQYF. The CDR3 DNA reads as TGCAGTGCCCAACTAGAATTAGTAGACGAGCAGTACTTC. The chain carries TRBV20-1 and TRBJ2-7, with D possibly matching TRBD2 (5 bases). Germline CDR1 reads DFQATT; CDR2 reads SNEGSKA (reference sequence). Trimming shortened V by 6 bases and J by 5 bases, and 17 bases separated the two germline ends. The CDR3 loop spans 13 amino acids.

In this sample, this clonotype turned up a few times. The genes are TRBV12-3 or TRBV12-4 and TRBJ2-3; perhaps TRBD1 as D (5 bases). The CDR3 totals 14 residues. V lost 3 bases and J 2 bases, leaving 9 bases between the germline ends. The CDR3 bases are TGTGCCAGCAGTTTGGGGCAGAACACAGATACGCAGTATTTT. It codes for CASSLGQNTDTQYF.

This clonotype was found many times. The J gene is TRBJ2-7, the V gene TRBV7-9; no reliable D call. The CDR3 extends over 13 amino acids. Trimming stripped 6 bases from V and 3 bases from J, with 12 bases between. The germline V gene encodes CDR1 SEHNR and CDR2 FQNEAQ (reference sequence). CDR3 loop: CASRPGPDYEQYF. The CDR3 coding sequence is TGTGCCAGCAGACCAGGACCGGACTACGAGCAGTACTTC.

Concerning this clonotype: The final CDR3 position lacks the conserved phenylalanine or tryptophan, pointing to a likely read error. CDR3 amino acids: CASLRPNYNEQFL. The CDR3, as DNA: TGTGCCAGCTTACGGCCTAACTACAATGAGCAGTTCCTC. This chain joins TRBV6-1 and TRBJ2-1, with D unclear. The V end was cut by 8 bases, the J end by 3 bases, with 11 bases between. Germline-derived CDR1 and CDR2 are MNHNS and SASEGT. This CDR3 contains 13 residues.

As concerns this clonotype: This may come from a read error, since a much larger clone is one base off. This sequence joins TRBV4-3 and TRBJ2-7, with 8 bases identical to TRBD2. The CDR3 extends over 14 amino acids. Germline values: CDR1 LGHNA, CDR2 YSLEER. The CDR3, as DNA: TGCGCCAGCAGCCCGACCGGGGGGGCGTATGAGCAGAACTTC. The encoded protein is CASSPTGGAYEQNF.